This TCR beta chain stems from a study of T cells in localized non-small cell lung cancer. Using immunoSEQ multiplex PCR, the repertoire was profiled, and TCRdb retains in-frame clones only, with some absent. The table includes more than 20,000 clones, roughly 80% detected once. The V end was cut by 4 bases, the J end by 8 bases, with 12 bases between. The CDR3 sequence is 12 residues long. CDR1 is SGDLS, CDR2 YYNGEE, per germline. This chain uses TRBV9 with TRBJ1-2; D ambiguous. Here the sequenced sample was PBMCs, taken before any cancer treatment. This sequence was found in a man aged 40 to 70 with stage II lung adenocarcinoma. CDR3 amino acids: CASSPSRGGYTF. In DNA form, the CDR3 reads TGTGCCAGCAGCCCCTCACGCGGCGGCTACACCTTC.